These T cell receptor beta chains were read from a single sample in a study of regulatory T cells in long-lasting Graves disease. TCRdb re-called the multiplex PCR reads through MiXCR, storing one row per CDR3 protein. The sample has approximately 400,000 distinct CDR3 sequences, approximately 12% seen once. These data are also associated with another study on T cells in Graves' hyperthyroidism and ophthalmopathy.

The specimen was peripheral blood mononuclear cells (PBMCs), collected at new diagnosis, from a patient treated with antithyroid drugs. The receptors come from a woman aged 18-29 years with Graves disease. Both conserved end residues are part of each CDR3. The order of the fields is D gene, V gene, J gene, clone size, CDR3 protein, CDR3 DNA. A D gene is named only where the DNA matches it firmly. Size is omitted from some rows. Given values are once, few, many or a class for expanded clones.

d_call: TRBD2
v_call: TRBV20-1
j_call: TRBJ2-5
clone_size: many
cdr3_aa: CSADGLAGAETQYF
cdr3_nt: TGCAGTGCCGATGGACTAGCGGGAGCCGAGACCCAGTACTTC

d_call: .
v_call: TRBV6-2/TRBV6-3
j_call: TRBJ1-2
clone_size: many
cdr3_aa: CASSSGTGKYGYTF
cdr3_nt: TGTGCCAGCAGTTCTGGGACGGGGAAATATGGCTACACCTTC

d_call: TRBD1
v_call: TRBV12-3/TRBV12-4
j_call: TRBJ2-6
clone_size: few
cdr3_aa: CASSETGSGANVLTF
cdr3_nt: TGTGCCAGCAGCGAGACAGGGTCTGGGGCCAACGTCCTGACTTTC

d_call: .
v_call: TRBV6-1
j_call: TRBJ2-3
clone_size: many
cdr3_aa: CASSKGDTQYF
cdr3_nt: TGTGCCAGCTCTAAGGGGGATACGCAGTATTTT

d_call: .
v_call: TRBV5-1
j_call: TRBJ1-1
clone_size: many
cdr3_aa: CASSIDTEAFF
cdr3_nt: TGCGCCAGCAGCATAGATACTGAAGCTTTCTTT

d_call: .
v_call: TRBV9
j_call: TRBJ1-2
clone_size: few
cdr3_aa: CASSVRDGVLGYTF
cdr3_nt: TGTGCCAGCAGCGTCCGGGACGGAGTGCTTGGCTACACCTTC

d_call: .
v_call: TRBV7-2
j_call: TRBJ2-5
clone_size: few
cdr3_aa: CASGLVNRGETQYF
cdr3_nt: TGTGCCAGCGGCTTAGTTAATAGGGGGGAGACCCAGTACTTC

d_call: .
v_call: TRBV27
j_call: TRBJ1-4
clone_size: few
cdr3_aa: CASSLTSYREKLFF
cdr3_nt: TGTGCCAGCAGTTTAACGAGTTATCGTGAAAAACTGTTTTTT

d_call: .
v_call: TRBV18
j_call: TRBJ2-6
clone_size: many
cdr3_aa: CASSPVGSSGANVLTF
cdr3_nt: TGTGCCAGCTCACCTGTAGGGTCTTCTGGGGCCAACGTCCTGACTTTC

d_call: .
v_call: TRBV5-5
j_call: TRBJ2-6
clone_size: .
cdr3_aa: CASSGRVVGANVLTF
cdr3_nt: TGTGCCAGCAGCGGCAGGGTGGTTGGGGCCAACGTCCTGACTTTC

d_call: TRBD2
v_call: TRBV24-1
j_call: TRBJ2-1
clone_size: many
cdr3_aa: CATSGVAGTPIPYNEQFF
cdr3_nt: TGTGCCACGTCGGGGGTAGCGGGGACTCCGATACCTTACAATGAGCAGTTCTTC

d_call: .
v_call: TRBV12-3/TRBV12-4
j_call: TRBJ1-3
clone_size: many
cdr3_aa: CASSSGPSDPGNTIYF
cdr3_nt: TGTGCCAGCAGTTCAGGACCTTCGGACCCTGGAAACACCATATATTTT

d_call: .
v_call: TRBV28
j_call: TRBJ2-7
clone_size: many
cdr3_aa: CASSAQGPRYF
cdr3_nt: TGTGCCAGCAGTGCCCAGGGGCCTCGTTACTTC

d_call: .
v_call: TRBV6-5
j_call: TRBJ1-2
clone_size: many
cdr3_aa: CASSYSLAGSEGYTF
cdr3_nt: TGTGCCAGCAGTTACTCGTTAGCAGGGTCGGAGGGCTACACCTTC

d_call: .
v_call: TRBV30
j_call: TRBJ2-6
clone_size: .
cdr3_aa: CAWSELVLPGANVLTF
cdr3_nt: TGTGCCTGGAGTGAACTAGTCTTACCCGGGGCCAACGTCCTGACTTTC

d_call: .
v_call: TRBV28
j_call: TRBJ2-2
clone_size: many
cdr3_aa: CASSLNLYRNAIGELFF
cdr3_nt: TGTGCCAGCAGCCTCAATTTATACCGAAACGCTATAGGGGAGCTGTTTTTT

d_call: TRBD2
v_call: TRBV5-1
j_call: TRBJ2-5
clone_size: .
cdr3_aa: CASSNGLAGAKETQYF
cdr3_nt: TGCGCCAGCTCGAATGGCCTAGCGGGGGCCAAAGAGACCCAGTACTTC

d_call: .
v_call: TRBV6-1
j_call: TRBJ2-1
clone_size: .
cdr3_aa: CASSTAVGGHNYNEQFF
cdr3_nt: TGTGCCAGCAGTACTGCGGTGGGGGGTCATAACTACAATGAGCAGTTCTTC

d_call: .
v_call: TRBV7-2
j_call: TRBJ1-5
clone_size: many
cdr3_aa: CASSSSPGTRNQPQHF
cdr3_nt: TGTGCCAGCAGCTCATCACCCGGGACAAGGAACCAGCCCCAGCATTTT

d_call: .
v_call: TRBV7-3
j_call: TRBJ1-2
clone_size: many
cdr3_aa: CASSLPSSVGSYGYTF
cdr3_nt: TGTGCCAGCAGCCTACCATCCAGCGTTGGGAGCTATGGCTACACCTTC

d_call: TRBD1
v_call: TRBV27
j_call: TRBJ1-2
clone_size: many
cdr3_aa: CASSLSTGLYGYTF
cdr3_nt: TGTGCCAGCAGTTTATCGACAGGGCTCTATGGCTACACCTTC

d_call: .
v_call: TRBV6-1
j_call: TRBJ2-1
clone_size: .
cdr3_aa: CATLSFVYGGHEQSF
cdr3_nt: TGTGCCACCCTAAGTTTCGTCTATGGGGGCCATGAGCAGTCCTTC

d_call: TRBD2
v_call: TRBV12-3/TRBV12-4
j_call: TRBJ2-5
clone_size: few
cdr3_aa: CASSQRLAGGETQYF
cdr3_nt: TGTGCCAGCAGTCAACGACTAGCGGGAGGAGAGACCCAGTACTTC

d_call: .
v_call: TRBV6-2/TRBV6-3
j_call: TRBJ2-2
clone_size: few
cdr3_aa: CASSYSWGISAGELFF
cdr3_nt: TGTGCCAGCAGTTACTCCTGGGGAATTTCGGCCGGGGAGCTGTTTTTT

d_call: .
v_call: TRBV20-1
j_call: TRBJ2-4
clone_size: many
cdr3_aa: CSAQTVSDLDIQYF
cdr3_nt: TGCAGTGCTCAGACCGTTTCCGATTTAGACATTCAGTACTTC

d_call: TRBD1
v_call: TRBV7-2
j_call: TRBJ2-7
clone_size: .
cdr3_aa: CASSPRWDRASYEQYF
cdr3_nt: TGTGCCAGCAGCCCCCGTTGGGACAGGGCGTCCTACGAGCAGTACTTC

d_call: .
v_call: TRBV20-1
j_call: TRBJ2-1
clone_size: many
cdr3_aa: CSAQTYNEQFF
cdr3_nt: TGCAGTGCTCAGACGTACAATGAGCAGTTCTTC

d_call: .
v_call: TRBV4-1
j_call: TRBJ1-4
clone_size: few
cdr3_aa: CASSQFQDRRNEKLFF
cdr3_nt: TGCGCCAGCAGCCAATTCCAAGACAGGAGAAATGAAAAACTGTTTTTT